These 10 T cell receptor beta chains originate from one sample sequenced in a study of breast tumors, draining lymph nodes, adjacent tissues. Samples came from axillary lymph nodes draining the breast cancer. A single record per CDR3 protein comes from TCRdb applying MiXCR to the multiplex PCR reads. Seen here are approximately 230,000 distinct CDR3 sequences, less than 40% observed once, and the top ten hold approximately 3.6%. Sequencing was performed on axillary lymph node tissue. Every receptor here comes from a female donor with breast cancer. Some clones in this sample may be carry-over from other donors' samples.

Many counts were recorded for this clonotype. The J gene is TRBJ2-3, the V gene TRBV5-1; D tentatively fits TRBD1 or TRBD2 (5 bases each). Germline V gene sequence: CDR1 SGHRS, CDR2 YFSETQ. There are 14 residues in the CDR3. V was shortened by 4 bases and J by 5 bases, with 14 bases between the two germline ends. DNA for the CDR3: TGCGCCAGCAGCCAGGGAGTGTTGGGAGATACGCAGTATTTT. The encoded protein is CASSQGVLGDTQYF.

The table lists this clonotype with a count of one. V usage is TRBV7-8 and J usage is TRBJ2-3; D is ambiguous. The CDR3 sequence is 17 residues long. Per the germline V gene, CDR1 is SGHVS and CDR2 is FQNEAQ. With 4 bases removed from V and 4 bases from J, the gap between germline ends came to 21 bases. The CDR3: CASSSWMELLRADTQYF. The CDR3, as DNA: TGTGCCAGCAGCTCGTGGATGGAGCTCCTACGAGCAGATACGCAGTATTTT.

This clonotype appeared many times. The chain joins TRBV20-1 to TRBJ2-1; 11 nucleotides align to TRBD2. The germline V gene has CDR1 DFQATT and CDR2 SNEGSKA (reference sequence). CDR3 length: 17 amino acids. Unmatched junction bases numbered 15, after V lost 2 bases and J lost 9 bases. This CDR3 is CSARSRTSGFGGGEQFF. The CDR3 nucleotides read TGCAGTGCTAGATCCAGGACTAGCGGGTTTGGAGGTGGTGAGCAGTTCTTC.

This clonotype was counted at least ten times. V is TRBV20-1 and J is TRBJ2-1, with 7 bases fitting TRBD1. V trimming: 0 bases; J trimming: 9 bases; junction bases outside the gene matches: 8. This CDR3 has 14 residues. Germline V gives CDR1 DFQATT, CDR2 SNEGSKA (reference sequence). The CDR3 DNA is TGCAGTGCTAGAGAGGCGAGGGGGCCTCTTGAGCAGTTCTTC. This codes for CSAREARGPLEQFF.

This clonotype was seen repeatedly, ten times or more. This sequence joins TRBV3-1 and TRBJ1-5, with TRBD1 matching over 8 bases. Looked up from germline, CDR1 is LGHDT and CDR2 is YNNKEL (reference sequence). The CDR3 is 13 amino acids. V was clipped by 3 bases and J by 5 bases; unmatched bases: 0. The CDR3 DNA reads TGTGCCAGCAGCCACAGGGGGCATCAGCCCCAGCATTTT. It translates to CASSHRGHQPQHF.

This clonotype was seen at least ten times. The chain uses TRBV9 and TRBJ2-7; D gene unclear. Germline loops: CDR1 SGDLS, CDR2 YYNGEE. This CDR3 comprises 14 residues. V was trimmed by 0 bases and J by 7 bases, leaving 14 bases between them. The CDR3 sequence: CASSVEDRVEEQYF. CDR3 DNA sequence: TGTGCCAGCAGCGTAGAAGACCGGGTAGAGGAGCAGTACTTC. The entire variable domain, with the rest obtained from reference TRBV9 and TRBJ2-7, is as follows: DSGVTQTPKHLITATGQRVTLRCSPRSGDLSVYWYQQSLDQGLQFLIQYYNGEERAKGNILERFSAQQFPDLHSELNLSSLELGDSALYFCASSVEDRVEEQYFGPGTRLTVT.

This chain's CDR3 is CASSMDGDNIQYF. The DNA of the CDR3 is TGTGCCAGCAGCATGGACGGGGACAACATTCAGTACTTC. V is TRBV5-8 and J is TRBJ2-4; TRBD1 or TRBD2 may be the D gene (5 bases each). With 4 bases removed from V and 7 bases from J, the gap between germline ends came to 12 bases. The CDR3 sequence is 13 residues long. Germline V CDR1 and CDR2: SGHTS, YDEGEE.

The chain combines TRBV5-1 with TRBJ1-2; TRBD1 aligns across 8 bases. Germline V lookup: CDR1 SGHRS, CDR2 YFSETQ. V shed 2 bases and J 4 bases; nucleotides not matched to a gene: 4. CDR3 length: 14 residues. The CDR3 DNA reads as TGCGCCAGCAGCTTCGGGACAGGTTTCTATGGCTACACCTTC. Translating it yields CASSFGTGFYGYTF.

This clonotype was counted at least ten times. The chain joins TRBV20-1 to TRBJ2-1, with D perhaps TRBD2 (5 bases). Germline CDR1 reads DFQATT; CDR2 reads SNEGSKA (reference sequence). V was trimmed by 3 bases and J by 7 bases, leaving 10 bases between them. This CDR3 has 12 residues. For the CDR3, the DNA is TGCAGTGCTAGTGGAGGTGTAAATGAGCAGTTCTTC. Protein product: CSASGGVNEQFF.

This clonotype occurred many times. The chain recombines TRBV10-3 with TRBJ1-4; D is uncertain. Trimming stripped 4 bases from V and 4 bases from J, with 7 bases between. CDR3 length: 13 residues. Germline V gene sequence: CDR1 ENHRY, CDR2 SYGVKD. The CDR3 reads CAISVGDNEKLFF. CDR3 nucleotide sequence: TGTGCCATCAGTGTCGGAGATAATGAAAAACTGTTTTTT.